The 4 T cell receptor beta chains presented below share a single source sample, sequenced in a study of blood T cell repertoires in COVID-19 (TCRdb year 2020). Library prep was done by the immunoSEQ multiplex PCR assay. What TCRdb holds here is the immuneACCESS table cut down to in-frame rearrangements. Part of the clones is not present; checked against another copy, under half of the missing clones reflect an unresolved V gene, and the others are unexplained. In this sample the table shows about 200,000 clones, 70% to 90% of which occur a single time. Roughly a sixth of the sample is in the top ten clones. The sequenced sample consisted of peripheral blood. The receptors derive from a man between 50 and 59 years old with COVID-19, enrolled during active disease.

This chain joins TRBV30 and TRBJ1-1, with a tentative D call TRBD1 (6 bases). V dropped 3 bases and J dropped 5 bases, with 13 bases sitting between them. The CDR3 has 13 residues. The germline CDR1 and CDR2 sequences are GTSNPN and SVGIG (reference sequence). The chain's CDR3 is CAWSRGGRTEAFF. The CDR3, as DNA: TGTGCCTGGAGCCGGGGGGGGCGAACTGAAGCTTTCTTT.

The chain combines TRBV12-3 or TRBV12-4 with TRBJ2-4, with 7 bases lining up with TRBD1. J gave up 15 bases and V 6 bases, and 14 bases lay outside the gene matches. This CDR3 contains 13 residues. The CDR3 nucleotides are TGTGCCAGCAGGAAACAGGGGTTCGCTGCTCTGTACTTC. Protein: CASRKQGFAALYF.

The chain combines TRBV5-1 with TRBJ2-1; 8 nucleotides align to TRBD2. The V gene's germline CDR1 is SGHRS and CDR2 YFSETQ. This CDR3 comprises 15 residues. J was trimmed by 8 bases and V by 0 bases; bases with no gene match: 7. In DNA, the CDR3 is TGCGCCAGCAGCTTGGCAGCGGGAGAGGGTTATGAGCAGTTCTTC. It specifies CASSLAAGEGYEQFF.

The CDR3: CASSNPGWGPRTGELFF. CDR3 DNA: TGTGCCAGCAGCAACCCAGGGTGGGGGCCTAGGACCGGGGAGCTGTTTTTT. The chain is built from TRBV7-2 and TRBJ2-2, with D maybe TRBD1 (6 bases). Germline loops: CDR1 SGHTA, CDR2 FQGNSA. Trimming left V 5 bases short and J 5 bases short, with 21 bases between. CDR3 length: 17 residues. The full variable domain, its missing parts supplied by reference TRBV7-2 and TRBJ2-2, is GAGVSQSPSNKVTEKGKDVELRCDPISGHTALYWYRQSLGQGLEFLIYFQGNSAPDKSGLPSDRFSAERTGGSVSTLTIQRTQQEDSAVYLCASSNPGWGPRTGELFFGEGSRLTVL.